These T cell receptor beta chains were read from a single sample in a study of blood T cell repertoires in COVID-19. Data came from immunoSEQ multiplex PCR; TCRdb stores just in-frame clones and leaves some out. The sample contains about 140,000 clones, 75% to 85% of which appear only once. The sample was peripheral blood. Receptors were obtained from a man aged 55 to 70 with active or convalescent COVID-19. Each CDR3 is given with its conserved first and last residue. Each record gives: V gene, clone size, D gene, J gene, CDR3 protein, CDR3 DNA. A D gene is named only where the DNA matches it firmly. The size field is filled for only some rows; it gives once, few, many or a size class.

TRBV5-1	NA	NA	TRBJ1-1	CASSLGVIANSAEAFF	TGCGCCAGCAGCTTGGGAGTGATAGCAAACTCAGCTGAAGCTTTCTTT
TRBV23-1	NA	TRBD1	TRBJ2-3	CASSQSSQGAADTQYF	TGCGCCAGCAGTCAATCTTCACAGGGGGCGGCAGATACGCAGTATTTT
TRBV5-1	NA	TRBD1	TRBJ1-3	CASSLDRGPGNTIYF	TGCGCCAGCAGCTTGGACAGGGGGCCTGGAAACACCATATATTTT
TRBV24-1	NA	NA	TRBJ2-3	CATSDLRTGPDTQYF	TGTGCCACCAGTGACCTAAGAACAGGGCCAGATACGCAGTATTTT
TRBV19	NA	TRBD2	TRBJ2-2	CASFQPSGGTGELFF	TGTGCCAGTTTCCAGCCCAGCGGGGGTACCGGGGAGCTGTTTTTT
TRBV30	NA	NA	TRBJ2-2	CAWRQEGSGNTGELFF	TGTGCCTGGAGACAGGAGGGCTCTGGGAACACCGGGGAGCTGTTTTTT
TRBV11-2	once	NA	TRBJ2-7	CASRGAQQTYEQYF	TGTGCCAGCCGTGGGGCCCAGCAAACCTACGAGCAGTACTTC
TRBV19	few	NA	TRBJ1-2	CASSILTAGDYGYTF	TGTGCCAGTAGTATACTGACAGCAGGGGACTATGGCTACACCTTC
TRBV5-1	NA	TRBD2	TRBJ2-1	CASSTNNLAGAYNEQFF	TGCGCCAGCAGCACAAACAATCTAGCGGGAGCCTACAATGAGCAGTTCTTC
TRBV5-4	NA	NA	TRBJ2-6	CASSLQSGANVLTF	TGTGCCAGCAGCTTGCAATCTGGGGCCAACGTCCTGACTTTC
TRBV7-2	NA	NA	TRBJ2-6	CASSLGFSGANVLTF	TGTGCCAGCAGCTTGGGCTTCTCTGGGGCCAACGTCCTGACTTTC
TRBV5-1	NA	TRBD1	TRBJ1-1	CASSRTGRTEAFF	TGCGCCAGCAGTCGGACAGGGCGAACTGAAGCTTTCTTT
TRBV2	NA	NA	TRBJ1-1	CASRGGFTEAFF	TGTGCCAGCAGAGGGGGTTTCACTGAAGCTTTCTTT
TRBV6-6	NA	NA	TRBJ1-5	CASSPGVLENQPQHF	TGTGCCAGCAGCCCAGGGGTCTTAGAGAATCAGCCCCAGCATTTT
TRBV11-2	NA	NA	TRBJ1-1	CASSLELGVNTEAFF	TGTGCCAGCAGCTTAGAACTGGGCGTGAACACTGAAGCTTTCTTT
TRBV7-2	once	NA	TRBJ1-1	CASSLVGGANTEAFF	TGTGCCAGCAGCTTAGTCGGGGGGGCCAACACTGAAGCTTTCTTT
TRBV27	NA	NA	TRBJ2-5	CASSPRVSSVGETQYF	TGTGCCAGCAGTCCGCGGGTCTCCTCGGTGGGGGAGACCCAGTACTTC
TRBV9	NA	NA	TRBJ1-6	CASSATDRRFGSLHF	TGTGCCAGCAGCGCCACAGACAGGCGGTTTGGTAGCCTCCACTTT
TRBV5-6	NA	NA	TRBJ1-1	CASSLGGRGREAFF	TGTGCCAGCAGCTTGGGGGGCAGGGGACGTGAAGCTTTCTTT
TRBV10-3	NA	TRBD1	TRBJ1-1	CAISGELTGAMNTEAFF	TGTGCCATCAGTGGAGAACTTACAGGGGCCATGAACACTGAAGCTTTCTTT
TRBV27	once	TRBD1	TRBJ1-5	CASRKTGGTNQPQHF	TGTGCCAGCAGAAAAACAGGGGGTACCAATCAGCCCCAGCATTTT
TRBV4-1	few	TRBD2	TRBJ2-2	CASSQVSLGSGRGTGELFF	TGCGCCAGCAGCCAAGTATCTCTCGGGAGCGGGAGAGGGACCGGGGAGCTGTTTTTT
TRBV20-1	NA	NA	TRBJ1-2	CSAQQGYGYTF	TGCAGTGCGCAGCAGGGGTATGGCTACACCTTC
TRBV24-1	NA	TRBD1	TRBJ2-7	CATSDRDSSYEQYF	TGTGCCACCAGTGATCGGGACAGCTCCTACGAGCAGTACTTC
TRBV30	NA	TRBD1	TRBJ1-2	CAWAGTGTTNYGYTF	TGTGCCTGGGCCGGGACAGGGACTACTAACTATGGCTACACCTTC
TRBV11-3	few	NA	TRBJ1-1	CASSPVRGNTEAFF	TGTGCCAGCAGCCCAGTCAGAGGGAACACTGAAGCTTTCTTT
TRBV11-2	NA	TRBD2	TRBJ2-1	CASSSARGGAYNEQFF	TGTGCCAGCAGCTCCGCCCGGGGGGGGGCCTACAATGAGCAGTTCTTC
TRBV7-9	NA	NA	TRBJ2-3	CASSLKLADTQYF	TGTGCCAGCAGCTTAAAACTAGCAGATACGCAGTATTTT
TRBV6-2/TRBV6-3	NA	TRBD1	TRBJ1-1	CASSYSSRDRVINTEAFF	TGTGCCAGCAGTTACTCGTCCCGGGACAGGGTAATCAACACTGAAGCTTTCTTT
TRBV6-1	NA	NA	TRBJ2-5	CASSDPTGDETQYF	TGTGCCAGCAGTGACCCTACGGGAGATGAGACCCAGTACTTC
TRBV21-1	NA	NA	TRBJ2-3	CASSKASGDSSTDTQYF	TGTGCCAGCAGCAAAGCCTCCGGGGACTCAAGCACAGATACGCAGTATTTT
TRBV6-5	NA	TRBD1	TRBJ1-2	CASSSATGWNNYGYTF	TGTGCCAGCAGTTCGGCGACAGGGTGGAACAACTATGGCTACACCTTC
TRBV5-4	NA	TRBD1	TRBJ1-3	CASRIGTGSGNTIYF	TGTGCCAGCAGGATCGGGACAGGGTCAGGAAACACCATATATTTT
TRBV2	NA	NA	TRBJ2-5	CASRPGSKETQYF	TGTGCCAGCCGTCCCGGGAGCAAAGAGACCCAGTACTTC
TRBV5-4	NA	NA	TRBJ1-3	CASSPGGEVSGNTIYF	TGTGCCAGCAGCCCAGGAGGGGAGGTCTCTGGAAACACCATATATTTT
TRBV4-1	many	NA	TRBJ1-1	CASSQERGGTEAFF	TGCGCCAGCAGCCAAGAACGGGGTGGGACTGAAGCTTTCTTT
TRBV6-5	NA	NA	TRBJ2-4	CASSYTGSLAKNIQYF	TGTGCCAGCAGTTACACAGGCTCATTAGCCAAAAACATTCAGTACTTC
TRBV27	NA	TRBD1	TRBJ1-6	CASSTLQGLGSPLHF	TGTGCCAGCAGTACTTTACAGGGGCTCGGGTCACCCCTCCACTTT
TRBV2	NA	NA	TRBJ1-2	CAGGQEYGYTF	TGTGCCGGGGGCCAAGAGTATGGCTACACCTTC
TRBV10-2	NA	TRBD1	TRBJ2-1	CASSGLGQGISSYNEQFF	TGCGCCAGCAGTGGCCTTGGACAGGGAATTAGCTCCTACAATGAGCAGTTCTTC
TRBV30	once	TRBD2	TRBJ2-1	CAWSVRSLAGLVGLKFF	TGTGCCTGGAGTGTACGGTCACTAGCGGGACTGGTCGGGCTTAAGTTCTTC
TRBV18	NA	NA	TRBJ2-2	CASSPGQGGITGELFF	TGTGCCAGCTCACCAGGACAGGGAGGGATCACCGGGGAGCTGTTTTTT
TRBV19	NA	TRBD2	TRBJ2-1	CASNSGGSIQFF	TGTGCCAGTAACTCGGGAGGGTCTATACAGTTCTTC
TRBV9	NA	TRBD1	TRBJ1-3	CASSSTGSLRGNTIYF	TGTGCCAGCAGCTCGACAGGGTCTTTGAGAGGAAACACCATATATTTT
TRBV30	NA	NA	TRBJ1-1	CAWTGVFYTEAFF	TGTGCCTGGACAGGGGTCTTCTACACTGAAGCTTTCTTT
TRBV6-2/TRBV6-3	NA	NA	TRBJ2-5	CASTPWGELQETQYF	TGTGCCAGCACCCCATGGGGAGAACTCCAAGAGACCCAGTACTTC
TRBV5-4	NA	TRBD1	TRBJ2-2	CASSYAGTGRPGELFF	TGTGCCAGCAGCTACGCCGGGACAGGGCGTCCCGGGGAGCTGTTTTTT
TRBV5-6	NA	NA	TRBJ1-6	CASSSGIAPLHF	TGTGCCAGCAGCTCAGGGATCGCACCCCTCCACTTT
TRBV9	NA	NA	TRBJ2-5	CASSLGPQETQYF	TGTGCCAGCTCGTTGGGGCCACAAGAGACCCAGTACTTC
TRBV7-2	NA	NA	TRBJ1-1	CASSLGGGTLNTEAFF	TGTGCCAGCAGCTTAGGTGGGGGGACCTTGAACACTGAAGCTTTCTTT
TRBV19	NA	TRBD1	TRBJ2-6	CASSIVPRGTGANVLTF	TGTGCCAGTAGTATAGTCCCCAGGGGGACTGGGGCCAACGTCCTGACTTTC
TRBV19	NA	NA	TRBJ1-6	CASKGGGPTNSPLHF	TGTGCCAGCAAAGGCGGGGGACCGACGAATTCACCCCTCCACTTT
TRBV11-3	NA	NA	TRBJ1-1	CASSLGGHINTEAFF	TGTGCCAGCAGCTTAGGGGGACACATAAACACTGAAGCTTTCTTT
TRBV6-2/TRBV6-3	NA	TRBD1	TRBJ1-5	CASSLTGDLNQPQHF	TGTGCCAGCAGTTTGACAGGGGATCTCAATCAGCCCCAGCATTTT
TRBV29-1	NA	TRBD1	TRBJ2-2	CSVSRGGELFF	TGCAGCGTGAGCAGGGGGGGGGAGCTGTTTTTT
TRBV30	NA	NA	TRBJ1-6	CAWSVQASPPLHF	TGTGCCTGGAGTGTACAGGCGTCCCCACCCCTCCACTTT
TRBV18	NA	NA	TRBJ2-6	CASSPVSHRDAGANVLTF	TGTGCCAGCTCACCGGTATCCCACAGGGATGCTGGGGCCAACGTCCTGACTTTC
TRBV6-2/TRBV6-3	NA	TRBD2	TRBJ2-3	CASSYPLAGGTDTQYF	TGTGCCAGCAGTTACCCACTAGCGGGAGGTACAGATACGCAGTATTTT